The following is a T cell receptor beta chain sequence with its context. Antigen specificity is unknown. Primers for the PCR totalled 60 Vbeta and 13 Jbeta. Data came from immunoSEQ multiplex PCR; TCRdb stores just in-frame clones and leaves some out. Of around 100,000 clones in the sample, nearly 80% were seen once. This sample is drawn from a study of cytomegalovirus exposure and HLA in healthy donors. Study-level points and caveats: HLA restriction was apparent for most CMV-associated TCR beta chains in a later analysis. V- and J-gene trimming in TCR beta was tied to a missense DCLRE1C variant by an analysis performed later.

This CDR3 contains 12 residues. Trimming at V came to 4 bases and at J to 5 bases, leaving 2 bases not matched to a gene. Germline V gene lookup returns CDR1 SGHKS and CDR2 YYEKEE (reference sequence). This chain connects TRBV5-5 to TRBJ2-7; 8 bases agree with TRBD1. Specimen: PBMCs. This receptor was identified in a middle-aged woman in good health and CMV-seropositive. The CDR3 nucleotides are TGTGCCAGCAGCCAGACAGGGGACGAGCAGTACTTC. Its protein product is CASSQTGDEQYF.